Included here is one T cell receptor beta chain sequence, with context. This sample is part of a study of Ad26.COV2.S vaccination and SARS-CoV-2 variants. Some clones are missing from TCRdb's copy, which holds only in-frame ones; the method was immunoSEQ multiplex PCR. Here the sample spans roughly 500,000 clones, roughly 89% being singletons. Treatment of the sample: roughly 20 received Ad26.COV2.S at low or high dose, single or two shots; 5 received placebo; per-sample allocation not given. Specimens were obtained on day 63 following the first vaccine or placebo injection. This CDR3 is built from 13 residues. Germline CDR1 is MNHEY and CDR2 is SMNVEV (reference sequence). V was shortened by 7 bases and J by 5 bases, with 12 bases between the two germline ends.

The sequencing here drew on peripheral blood, taken in a trial of Ad26.COV2.S vaccine versus placebo. The V call is TRBV27, the J call TRBJ2-1; D uncertain. This receptor was identified in a person between 18 and 65 years old who received the Ad26.COV2.S COVID-19 vaccine or a placebo. The CDR3 DNA follows: TGTGCCAGCATTAACCGGCTTCACAATGAGCAGTTCTTC. Translated, it gives CASINRLHNEQFF.